The 7 T cell receptor beta chains presented below share a single source sample, sequenced in a study of T-cell memory formation after mild COVID-19. TCRdb itself ran the 5' RACE reads through MiXCR, one entry per CDR3 protein. The sample shows about 270,000 distinct CDR3 sequences, 18% of them seen only once. The sample was PBMCs or a T cell subset sorted from them (not recorded which). The source of these receptors is a young man who had mild COVID-19 (a few samples of this study predate the infection). Cell type and time point are not known.

The chain couples TRBV20-1 to TRBJ2-2; no definite D call. CDR3 length equals 13 residues. The V end was cut by 0 bases, the J end by 8 bases, with 10 bases between. The V gene's germline CDR1 is DFQATT and CDR2 SNEGSKA (reference sequence). The CDR3 bases are TGCAGTGCTAGAGAGGGGTCCAGGGGGGAGCTGTTTTTT. It codes for CSAREGSRGELFF.

This clonotype came up many times. This chain links TRBV7-3 with TRBJ1-1, with D perhaps matching TRBD1 (6 bases). There are 14 residues in the CDR3. Trimming stripped 4 bases from V and 4 bases from J, with 13 bases between. From germline, CDR1 is SGHTA and CDR2 FQGTGA. The DNA for the CDR3 is TGTGCCAGCAGCTCCTGGGGGGCTGTCACTGAAGCTTTCTTT. Translating it yields CASSSWGAVTEAFF.

The rearrangement links TRBV4-2 to TRBJ1-2, with D possibly being TRBD1 (5 bases). The germline CDR1 and CDR2 sequences are LGHNA and YNFKEQ. The CDR3 spans 18 residues. Trimming removed 8 bases from V and 1 base from J, with 26 bases in between. CDR3 loop: CASGGNEDIVHLNYGYTF. The CDR3 bases are TGTGCCAGCGGGGGAAACGAGGATATCGTCCATCTTAACTATGGCTACACCTTC.

This chain links TRBV7-2 with TRBJ2-4; the match to TRBD1 covers 9 bases. The germline CDR1 and CDR2 sequences are SGHTA and FQGNSA. The CDR3 has 14 amino acids. The V and J ends lost 6 bases and 7 bases, in that order; junction bases with no gene match: 7. The CDR3 region has the DNA TGTGCCAGCAGTCAAGGGACAGGGTCGAACATTCAGTACTTC. It is translated as CASSQGTGSNIQYF.

This chain uses TRBV10-3 with TRBJ1-2; no firm D call. V was pared by 3 bases and J by 4 bases, with 12 bases between. Germline CDR1 reads ENHRY; CDR2 reads SYGVKD. The CDR3 has 14 residues. CDR3 bases: TGTGCCATCAGTGATGTGCGAAAGGCCTATGGCTACACCTTC. It encodes CAISDVRKAYGYTF.

This clonotype was observed many times. This may be a read error, as it is one base from a much larger clone. V is TRBV5-1 and J is TRBJ1-1, with D perhaps matching TRBD1 (6 bases). Trimming left V 3 bases short and J 1 base short, with 10 bases between. The germline V gene has CDR1 SGHRS and CDR2 YFSETQ. CDR3 length: 14 residues. CDR3 nucleotide sequence: TGCGCCAGCAGCTCCGGACAGACGAACACTGAAGCTTTCTTT. This translates into CASSSGQTNTEAFF.

This clonotype rates as medium-sized. The gene calls are TRBV7-9 and TRBJ2-4, with 7 bases matching TRBD2. V lost 1 base to trimming and J lost 4 bases; unmatched junction nucleotides: 4. This CDR3 has 15 amino acids. Germline CDR1 and CDR2: SEHNR and FQNEAQ (reference sequence). CDR3 region: CASSLVQRGKNIQYF. CDR3 bases: TGTGCCAGCAGCTTAGTGCAGCGGGGAAAAAACATTCAGTACTTC.